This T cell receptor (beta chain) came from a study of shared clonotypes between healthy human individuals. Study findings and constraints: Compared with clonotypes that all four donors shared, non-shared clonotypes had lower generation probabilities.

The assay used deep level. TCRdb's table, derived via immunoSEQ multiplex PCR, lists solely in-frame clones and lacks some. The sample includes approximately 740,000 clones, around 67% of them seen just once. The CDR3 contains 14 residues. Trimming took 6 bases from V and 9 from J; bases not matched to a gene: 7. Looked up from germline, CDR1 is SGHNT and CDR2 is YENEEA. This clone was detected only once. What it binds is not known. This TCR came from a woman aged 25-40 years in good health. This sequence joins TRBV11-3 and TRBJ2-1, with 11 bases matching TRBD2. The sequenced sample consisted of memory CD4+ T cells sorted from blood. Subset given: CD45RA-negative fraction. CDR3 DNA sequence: TGTGCCAGCAGACTAGCGGGAGAGTCTGGTGAGCAGTTCTTC. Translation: CASRLAGESGEQFF.